The clone carrying this T cell receptor (beta chain) showed up many times. The antigen is not known. TCRdb re-derived calls from the reads in MiXCR, one entry per CDR3 protein. The repertoire includes 130,000 or so distinct CDR3 sequences, about 6% of them detected once, and roughly 18% sits in the top ten. These data belong to a study of T cell repertoires in cytomegalovirus infection. Study-level background: Carrying CMV and the relevant HLA type showed in public TCR beta signatures. Notes on the study in general: The study identified carriers of CMV plus the relevant HLA from cumulative public TCR beta family frequency. Ex vivo, HLA-C-restricted CMV-specific TCR beta clonotypes prevailed over the rest of the response.

Germline lookup yields CDR1 DFQATT and CDR2 SNEGSKA (reference sequence). Trimming at V came to 5 bases and at J to 8 bases, leaving 9 bases not matched to a gene. There are 13 residues in the CDR3. Input material: PBMCs. V gene TRBV20-1 combines with J gene TRBJ2-3, with TRBD2 matching 8 bases. The receptor's source is a human donor in good health (CMV status not recorded). Some clones in this sample may be carry-over from other donors' samples. The CDR3 here is CSAPFGGDGTQYF. The DNA of the CDR3 is TGCAGTGCTCCGTTCGGGGGGGACGGTACGCAGTATTTT.